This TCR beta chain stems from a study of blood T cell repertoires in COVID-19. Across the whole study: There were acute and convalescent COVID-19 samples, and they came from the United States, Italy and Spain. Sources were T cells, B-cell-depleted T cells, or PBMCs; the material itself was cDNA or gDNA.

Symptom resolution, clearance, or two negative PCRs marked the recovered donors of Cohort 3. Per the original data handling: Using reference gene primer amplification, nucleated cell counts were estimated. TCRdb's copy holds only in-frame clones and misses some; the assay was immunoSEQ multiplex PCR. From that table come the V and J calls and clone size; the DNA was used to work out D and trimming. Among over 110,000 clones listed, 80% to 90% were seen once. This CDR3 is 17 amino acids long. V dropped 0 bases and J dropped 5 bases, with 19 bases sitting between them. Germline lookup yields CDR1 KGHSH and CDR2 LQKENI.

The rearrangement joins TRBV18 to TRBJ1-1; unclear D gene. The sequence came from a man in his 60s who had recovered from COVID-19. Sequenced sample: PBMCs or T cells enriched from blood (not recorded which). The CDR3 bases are TGTGCCAGCTCACCACCGGTTCTAGTAAGAACGATGACTGAAGCTTTCTTT. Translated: CASSPPVLVRTMTEAFF.